This entry is about one TCR beta chain. Its antigen is currently unknown. The CDR3 loop spans 16 amino acids. V was trimmed by 2 bases and J by 2 bases, leaving 16 bases between them. The germline V gene encodes CDR1 SNHLY and CDR2 FYNNEI. This specimen belongs to a study of T cell responses to AZD1222 COVID-19 vaccine. Study observations and caveats: Once two AZD1222 doses were given, Spike-specific TCR breadth and depth went up. Close to half of spike-specific TCRs reportedly recognize unmutated variant regions. Samples come after the peak T cell response, not at day 14. The donors showed a predominance of white British ancestry and of females, with possible underestimation of clonal diversity.

The repertoire was sequenced with immunoSEQ multiplex PCR; TCRdb's copy has only in-frame clones and lacks some. The sample lists about 75,000 clones; 88% were seen once. The clonotype comes from an adult who received the MenACWY meningococcal vaccine as a control. The sequences come from peripheral blood, collected 28 days after the second dose of the MenACWY control vaccine. The rearrangement links TRBV2 to TRBJ2-7; D is undetermined. CDR3 sequence: CASSERWGETPYEQYF. As DNA, the CDR3 is TGTGCCAGCAGTGAAAGGTGGGGTGAGACCCCCTACGAGCAGTACTTC.